This is a list of T cell receptor beta chains from one sample in a study of T cell repertoires and Cas9 in healthy adults. Some clones are missing from TCRdb's copy, which holds only in-frame ones; the method was immunoSEQ multiplex PCR. The sample lists more than 12,000 clones; approximately 91% were seen once. Sequencing input: Tregs (CD4+, CD25+, CD127-, CD137-, CD154-) from PBMCs; culture status not recorded. These receptors were taken from a human donor in good health. Each CDR3 is given with its conserved first and last residue. A D gene is named only where the DNA matches it firmly.

TRBV6-1	.	TRBJ1-5	CASSHLNQPQHF
TRBV5-4	.	TRBJ1-2	CWAPEQGIYGYTF
TRBV7-2	.	TRBJ1-1	CASSPPRTGAMNTEAFF
TRBV5-4	TRBD1	TRBJ1-2	CASSLHGQGRYGYTF
TRBV7-9	.	TRBJ2-5	CASSLSSGRTETQYF
TRBV6-1	.	TRBJ1-5	CASSRVGHQPQHF
TRBV27	.	TRBJ2-3	CASRSLRADTQYF
TRBV6-6	.	TRBJ2-1	CASSYSSSRMVDEQFF
TRBV2	.	TRBJ1-1	CASSEWVENTEAFF
TRBV7-8	TRBD1	TRBJ2-7	CASSPTAATGGASYEQYF